The T cell receptor beta chain described here comes from a study of PD-L1 blockade in urothelial cancer. Germline V gene sequence: CDR1 SGHVS, CDR2 FNYEAQ. The CDR3 has 16 amino acids. Germline trimming cut 5 bases from V and 1 base from J; bases unmatched to any gene: 7. Sample time point: pretreatment peripheral blood. The method was immunoSEQ multiplex PCR; TCRdb's version includes in-frame clones alone and lacks a portion of them. The sample includes about 45,000 clones, roughly 88% of them seen just once. This TCR was recovered from a donor at least 40 years old with urothelial cancer. Sequencing used PBMCs, obtained around atezolizumab (anti-PD-L1) treatment. The V gene is TRBV7-6, the J gene TRBJ2-2; 7 bases are a match to TRBD2. CDR3 region: CASSPRGRGNTGELFF. The CDR3 coding sequence is TGTGCCAGCAGCCCCCGGGGGAGGGGGAACACCGGGGAGCTGTTTTTT.